Shown below are 27 T cell receptor beta chains from a single sample sequenced in a study of blood T cell repertoires in COVID-19. Some clones are missing from TCRdb's copy, which holds only in-frame ones; the method was immunoSEQ multiplex PCR. Among some 210,000 clones, around 84% were seen once, and the ten largest hold about 20%. Material for sequencing was peripheral blood. The receptors derive from a human donor in a cohort sampled during active COVID-19.

The chain recombines TRBV19 with TRBJ1-1, with TRBD1 matching over 8 bases. V lost 3 bases, J lost 2 bases, and 5 bases stayed unmatched. This CDR3 is built from 15 residues. Germline CDR1 LNHDA, CDR2 SQIVND (reference sequence). The CDR3 sequence is CASSIRTGTNTEAFF. The CDR3 bases are TGTGCCAGTAGTATTAGGACAGGGACCAACACTGAAGCTTTCTTT.

CDR3 loop: CASSRGQGVNTEAFF. DNA of the CDR3: TGCGCCAGCAGCCGTGGACAGGGAGTTAACACTGAAGCTTTCTTT. The V and J genes are TRBV4-1 and TRBJ1-1; 8 bases match TRBD1. CDR3 size: 15 residues. CDR1 MGHRA and CDR2 YSYEKL come from the germline V gene. J was trimmed by 2 bases and V by 4 bases; bases with no gene match: 6.

The V gene is TRBV18, the J gene TRBJ1-3; 8 bases line up with TRBD1. Germline assignment: CDR1 KGHSH and CDR2 LQKENI. CDR3 size: 17 residues. V shed 3 bases, J shed 0 bases, and the junction held 7 bases outside the gene matches. The CDR3 DNA sequence: TGTGCCAGCTCACCCGATGGGACAGGCCGCTCTGGAAACACCATATATTTT. Protein product: CASSPDGTGRSGNTIYF.

V and J are TRBV30 and TRBJ2-2; the D gene is possibly TRBD2 (7 bases). CDR3 size: 14 residues. The V end was cut by 4 bases, the J end by 1 base, with 10 bases between. From germline, CDR1 is GTSNPN and CDR2 SVGIG (reference sequence). CDR3 sequence reads: CAWNGGLNTGELFF. The CDR3 DNA sequence: TGTGCCTGGAACGGGGGGCTGAACACCGGGGAGCTGTTTTTT.

J is TRBJ2-3 and V is TRBV24-1, with 8 bases fitting TRBD2. The CDR3 is 14 residues long. Germline V gene sequence: CDR1 KGHDR, CDR2 SFDVKD. The trim removed 10 bases at V and 2 bases at J, leaving 7 bases unmatched. The DNA of the CDR3 is TGTGCCACTTCGCAAGCGGGAGTCACAGATACGCAGTATTTT. Its translation: CATSQAGVTDTQYF.

The chain recombines TRBV7-2 with TRBJ2-1; D might be TRBD2 (6 bases). The CDR3 consists of 16 residues. Trimming shortened V by 5 bases and J by 6 bases, and 20 bases separated the two germline ends. Germline V gene lookup returns CDR1 SGHTA and CDR2 FQGNSA. DNA for the CDR3: TGTGCCAGCAGCCCAGAGATGTGGGAGGTAACCAATGAGCAGTTCTTC. This encodes CASSPEMWEVTNEQFF.

Notes on this clone: At one end the junction does not follow the germline gene, possibly because of a read error. The CDR3 DNA sequence: TGCGCCAGCAGCCAAGACTGGCGACACACTTTT. Its translation is CASSQDWRHTF. The chain has TRBV4-1 and TRBJ1-1, with D unclear. The CDR3 spans 11 residues. Per the germline V gene, CDR1 is MGHRA and CDR2 is YSYEKL.

The rearrangement joins TRBV2 to TRBJ2-3; D gene ambiguous. V lost 6 bases to trimming and J lost 2 bases, with 15 bases between them. The CDR3 extends over 15 amino acids. Germline CDR1 and CDR2: SNHLY and FYNNEI. The CDR3 here is CASRKTVQSTDTQYF. The CDR3, as DNA: TGTGCCAGCAGGAAGACTGTACAATCCACAGATACGCAGTATTTT.

The V gene is TRBV18, the J gene TRBJ2-1; D uncertain. The germline V gene encodes CDR1 KGHSH and CDR2 LQKENI. Trimming shortened V by 3 bases and J by 9 bases, and 21 bases separated the two germline ends. This CDR3 is built from 16 residues. In nucleotides, the CDR3 is TGTGCCAGCTCACCCTTAGACCCCTCCCCGACTCGTGAGCAGTTCTTC. Translation gives CASSPLDPSPTREQFF.

The chain is built from TRBV7-8 and TRBJ1-4; 10 bases are shared with TRBD1. Germline-derived CDR1 and CDR2 are SGHVS and FQNEAQ. After removal of 5 bases from V and 8 bases from J, the junction contained 8 bases not matched to a gene. The CDR3 extends over 15 amino acids. The CDR3 sequence: CASSQAGTGVEKLFF. The CDR3 DNA is TGTGCCAGCAGCCAAGCGGGGACAGGGGTAGAAAAACTGTTTTTT. Full variable domain (remainder filled in from reference TRBV7-8 and TRBJ1-4): GAGVSQSPRYKVAKRGQDVALRCDPISGHVSLFWYQQALGQGPEFLTYFQNEAQLDKSGLPSDRFFAERPEGSVSTLKIQRTQQEDSAVYLCASSQAGTGVEKLFFGSGTQLSVL.

CDR3: CASSESGPETGWNQPQHF. CDR3 sequence (DNA): TGTGCCAGCAGTGAAAGCGGTCCCGAGACAGGGTGGAATCAGCCCCAGCATTTT. The chain is built from TRBV2 and TRBJ1-5; 7 nucleotides line up with TRBD1. Germline assignment: CDR1 SNHLY and CDR2 FYNNEI. The CDR3 extends over 18 amino acids. The V segment lost 2 bases and the J segment 4 bases; nucleotides outside the gene matches: 14.

J is TRBJ2-5 and V is TRBV18; D gene uncertain. The germline gives CDR1 KGHSH, CDR2 LQKENI. The CDR3 runs to 13 residues. The ends were cut back, 8 bases at V and 2 bases at J, with 12 bases in the middle. In DNA form, the CDR3 reads TGTGCCAGCGACAACGACGGTCAAGAGACCCAGTACTTC. It encodes CASDNDGQETQYF. Together with reference TRBV18 and TRBJ2-5, the CDR3 gives the full variable domain: NAGVMQNPRHLVRRRGQEARLRCSPMKGHSHVYWYRQLPEEGLKFMVYLQKENIIDESGMPKERFSAEFPKEGPSILRIQQVVRGDSAAYFCASDNDGQETQYFGPGTRLLVL.

DNA of the CDR3: TGTGCCAGTAGTACAGGGACAGGGAGGGACTACGAGCAGTACTTC. Protein product: CASSTGTGRDYEQYF. This chain connects TRBV19 to TRBJ2-7; TRBD1 matches 9 bases. This CDR3 region has 15 residues. V lost 4 bases and J lost 3; bases outside the gene matches: 7. CDR1 is LNHDA, CDR2 SQIVND, per germline (reference sequence).

A remark on this clone: This same CDR3 is encoded by further DNA sequences in the sample. The J gene is TRBJ1-1, the V gene TRBV5-1; D is perhaps TRBD1 (5 bases). The CDR3 loop spans 13 amino acids. Germline V gene lookup returns CDR1 SGHRS and CDR2 YFSETQ. Trimming removed 4 bases from V and 1 base from J, with 8 bases in between. DNA of the CDR3: TGCGCCAGCAGCCTTGACAGGAACACTGAAGCTTTCTTT. As protein: CASSLDRNTEAFF.

The V call is TRBV6-1, the J call TRBJ2-7, with a weak D call TRBD1 (5 bases). The V end lost 2 bases, the J end lost 2 bases, and 16 bases lay between the germline ends. Germline CDR1 MNHNS, CDR2 SASEGT. The CDR3 totals 16 residues. DNA for the CDR3: TGTGCCAGCAGTGAATCCTCCTGGCCGACAGCCTACGAGCAGTACTTC. It codes for CASSESSWPTAYEQYF.

The chain has TRBV6-1 and TRBJ2-1, with 8 nucleotides matching TRBD1. The CDR3 extends over 16 amino acids. Germline CDR1 MNHNS, CDR2 SASEGT. V lost 4 bases, J lost 3 bases, and 8 bases stayed unmatched. CDR3 region: CASSAHRGEDYNEQFF. The CDR3 DNA is TGTGCCAGCAGTGCCCACAGGGGGGAGGACTACAATGAGCAGTTCTTC.

The chain employs TRBV7-2 and TRBJ1-5, with TRBD1 identical over 7 bases. This CDR3 contains 15 residues. From germline, CDR1 is SGHTA and CDR2 FQGNSA. The ends lost 5 bases at V and 1 base at J; junction bases unmatched: 5. This chain's CDR3 is CASSRTGNSNQPQHF. DNA for the CDR3: TGTGCCAGCAGCCGGACAGGAAACAGCAATCAGCCCCAGCATTTT. Combining the CDR3 with reference TRBV7-2 and TRBJ1-5 gives the whole variable domain GAGVSQSPSNKVTEKGKDVELRCDPISGHTALYWYRQSLGQGLEFLIYFQGNSAPDKSGLPSDRFSAERTGGSVSTLTIQRTQQEDSAVYLCASSRTGNSNQPQHFGDGTRLSIL.

J is TRBJ2-3 and V is TRBV3-1 (or the pseudogene TRBV3-2), with 13 bases that match TRBD2. The CDR3 loop spans 15 amino acids. Unmatched junction bases numbered 3, after V lost 4 bases and J lost 5 bases. Germline values: CDR1 LGHDT, CDR2 YNNKEL (reference sequence). In DNA, the CDR3 is TGTGCCAGCAGCCTTCGGACTAGCGGGAGAGATACGCAGTATTTT. It translates to CASSLRTSGRDTQYF.

The chain recombines TRBV7-2 with TRBJ2-1, with 7 bases aligning to TRBD2. Trimming removed 1 base from V and 7 bases from J; junction bases left unmatched: 16. This CDR3 comprises 18 residues. Germline V gene lookup returns CDR1 SGHTA and CDR2 FQGNSA. DNA for the CDR3: TGTGCCAGCAGCTTAGGGTTTAAGCTAGCGGCTTTTCGGAATGAGCAGTTCTTC. Amino acid sequence: CASSLGFKLAAFRNEQFF.

This chain uses TRBV27 with TRBJ2-3; 14 nucleotides agree with TRBD2. The germline gives CDR1 MNHEY, CDR2 SMNVEV (reference sequence). The CDR3 contains 20 residues. The J segment lost 0 bases and the V segment lost 5 bases, leaving 13 bases of the junction unmatched. The CDR3 DNA reads TGTGCCAGCAGTCCCCGGACTAGCGGGAGGCCGCGACTTAGCACAGATACGCAGTATTTT. It is translated as CASSPRTSGRPRLSTDTQYF.

CDR3 loop: CASSQGTGAQPQHF. The CDR3 nucleotides are TGTGCCAGCAGCCAAGGGACAGGGGCCCAGCCCCAGCATTTT. V usage is TRBV3-1 (or the pseudogene TRBV3-2) and J usage is TRBJ1-5; 9 bases agree with TRBD1. Germline V gene data show CDR1 as LGHDT and CDR2 as YNNKEL (reference sequence). Trimming removed 1 base from V and 7 bases from J; junction bases left unmatched: 2. The CDR3 sequence is 14 residues long.

The chain has TRBV5-6 and TRBJ2-2, with a weak D call TRBD1 (6 bases). Germline CDR1 reads SGHDT; CDR2 reads YYEEEE. CDR3 length: 16 amino acids. V was cut by 4 bases and J by 3 bases, with 16 bases left in between. Here the CDR3 DNA reads TGTGCCAGCAGCCCTTGGACAGACCGTTACACCGGGGAGCTGTTTTTT. Protein sequence: CASSPWTDRYTGELFF.

V and J are TRBV7-3 and TRBJ2-1; tentative D call: TRBD2 (6 bases). Trimming cost V 5 bases and J 6 bases, with 14 bases left between them. Germline CDR1 is SGHTA and CDR2 is FQGTGA. This CDR3 has 14 residues. The CDR3 DNA reads TGTGCCAGCAGCCCCCAGGGAGGACCCAATGAGCAGTTCTTC. It is translated as CASSPQGGPNEQFF.

The rearrangement links TRBV25-1 to TRBJ1-6; 9 nucleotides line up with TRBD1. The CDR3 is 15 residues long. Unmatched junction bases numbered 9, after V lost 8 bases and J lost 7 bases. Germline CDR1 and CDR2: MGHDK and SYGVNS. CDR3 sequence: CASRPGQGTNSPLHF. CDR3 sequence (DNA): TGTGCCAGCCGCCCGGGACAGGGAACGAATTCACCCCTCCACTTT.

V usage is TRBV4-1 and J usage is TRBJ1-1, with TRBD1 as a possible D gene (5 bases). The CDR3 is made up of 15 amino acids. Trimming cost V 1 base and J 1 base, with 10 bases left between them. Germline V gives CDR1 MGHRA, CDR2 YSYEKL. CDR3 region: CASSQGAGSNTEAFF. DNA of the CDR3: TGCGCCAGCAGCCAAGGGGCAGGGTCGAACACTGAAGCTTTCTTT.

This clone appeared many times. Here the CDR3 reads CASSYSRHGDEQYV. The CDR3 region has the DNA TGTGCCAGCAGTTACTCGCGGCACGGGGACGAGCAGTACGTC. This chain links TRBV6-5 with TRBJ2-7; TRBD2 is a possible D gene (5 bases). This CDR3 is built from 14 residues. V lost 0 bases and J 5 bases, leaving 11 bases between the germline ends. Germline CDR1 MNHEY, CDR2 SVGAGI.

The chain has TRBV7-9 and TRBJ2-3; TRBD1 might be the D (5 bases). The CDR3 is made up of 15 amino acids. V lost 3 bases to trimming and J lost 0 bases, with 10 bases between them. From germline, CDR1 is SEHNR and CDR2 FQNEAQ (reference sequence). CDR3 bases: TGTGCCAGCAGCTTGACAGTAATTAGCACAGATACGCAGTATTTT. This codes for CASSLTVISTDTQYF.